This TCR beta chain derives from a study of shared clonotypes between healthy human individuals. V lost 7 bases and J lost 8; bases outside the gene matches: 10. The CDR3 has 13 amino acids. Germline V lookup: CDR1 MDHEN, CDR2 SYDVKM. This clone was found once. Its antigen is not known. The repertoire was sequenced with immunoSEQ multiplex PCR; TCRdb's copy has only in-frame clones and lacks some. The table records around 1,000,000 clones, 60% to 85% of them present only once. Whole-study findings and limits: Investigators expected sequencing depth to affect clonotype sharing among donors.

The TCR sequence derives from a man between 18 and 35 years old in good health. Some clones in this sample may be carry-over from other donors' samples. J is TRBJ1-2 and V is TRBV28, with 7 nucleotides matching TRBD1. Sequenced input: memory CD4+ T cells from PBMCs. Subset meaning: CD45RA-negative fraction. CDR3 nucleotides: TGTGCCAGCACAAGACAGGGCTTTTGGGGCTACACCTTC. Its protein product is CASTRQGFWGYTF.